Listed here are 8 T cell receptor beta chains from one sample, sequenced in a study of read filtering for tumor transcriptome and immune sequencing. The library was built from around 380 ng RNA with molecular barcoded adaptors for alpha/delta and beta/gamma chains. TCRdb re-derived calls from the reads in MiXCR, one entry per CDR3 protein. Counted here are 20,000 to 30,000 distinct CDR3 sequences, approximately 22% occurring once; the ten biggest clones make up around 49%. The specimen sequenced was a population of CD138-negative cells sorted from bone marrow. The receptors here all came from a donor at least 40 years old with multiple myeloma.

In the case of this clonotype: A much larger clone lies one base from this, so it may be a read error. The CDR3 spells CASSRLAGGAGTGALFF. CDR3 bases: TGTGCCAGCTCCAGACTAGCGGGGGGTGCAGGAACCGGGGCGCTGTTTTTT. The genes are TRBV27 and TRBJ2-2, with 13 bases matching TRBD2. CDR3 length equals 17 residues. Germline V gives CDR1 MNHEY, CDR2 SMNVEV (reference sequence).

About this clonotype: Being one base from a much bigger clone, this may be a read error. J is TRBJ2-3 and V is TRBV2; TRBD2 might be the D (5 bases). The CDR3 sequence is 19 residues long. V was clipped by 7 bases and J by 6 bases, with 32 bases between them. Germline loops: CDR1 SNHLY, CDR2 FYNNEI. CDR3 sequence: CASKRGGSVGYAGLDTQYF. CDR3 DNA: TGTGCCAGCAAGCGCGGAGGTTCTGTGGGGTATGCTGGCTTGGATACGCAGTATTTT.

Regarding this clonotype: A far larger clone differs by one base, so this is likely a read error. The chain combines TRBV21-1 with TRBJ1-6. TRBV21-1 is deemed a pseudogene. This CDR3 is 15 amino acids long. CDR3: CASSKEGKSGTEALF. DNA of the CDR3: TGTGCCAGCAGCAAAGAAGGCAAGTCGGGTACTGAAGCTCTCTTT.

In the case of this clonotype: A read error is possible here, since a much larger clone lies one base away. The V gene is TRBV10-3, the J gene TRBJ2-3; possibly TRBD1 for D (6 bases). Germline CDR1 reads ENHRY; CDR2 reads SYGVKD. The CDR3 consists of 12 residues. CDR3: CAISGDTDTLYF. The CDR3 DNA reads as TGTGCCATCAGTGGGGACACAGATACGCTGTATTTT.

The CDR3 here is CSALSDSYNEQFF. The CDR3 nucleotides read TGCAGTGCTCTTTCCGATTCCTACAATGAGCAGTTCTTC. The rearrangement joins TRBV20-1 to TRBJ2-1; D not certain. Germline assignment: CDR1 DFQATT and CDR2 SNEGSKA (reference sequence). The CDR3 totals 13 residues. V dropped 5 bases and J dropped 1 base, with 9 bases sitting between them.

About this clonotype: A much larger clone differs by one base, so this may be a read error. The CDR3 spells CSVPGGQETQYF. Here the CDR3 DNA reads TGCAGCGTTCCCGGGGGACAAGAGACCCAGTACTTC. The chain is built from TRBV29-1 and TRBJ2-5; TRBD2 might be the D (6 bases). The CDR3 consists of 12 residues. V lost 5 bases and J lost 2, with 9 bases in between. Germline CDR1 SQVTM, CDR2 ANQGSEA. The variable domain in full, completed from reference TRBV29-1 and TRBJ2-5, reads SAVISQKPSRDICQRGTSLTIQCQVDSQVTMMFWYRQQPGQSLTLIATANQGSEATYESGFVIDKFPISRPNLTFSTLTVSNMSPEDSSIYLCSVPGGQETQYFGPGTRLLVL.

This clonotype is classed as medium-sized. V gene TRBV7-3 combines with J gene TRBJ2-1; TRBD2 matches at 7 bases. Germline values: CDR1 SGHTA, CDR2 FQGTGA. The ends lost 2 bases at V and 6 bases at J; junction bases unmatched: 7. The CDR3 has 15 amino acids. In nucleotides, the CDR3 is TGTGCCAGCAGCTTATCTTGGGGGGGGTCCAATGAGCAGTTCTTC. It yields the protein CASSLSWGGSNEQFF.

This clonotype showed up many times. This chain joins TRBV30 and TRBJ2-2, with D tentatively TRBD1 or TRBD2 (5 bases each). V shed 1 base and J shed 0 bases, with 9 bases lying between them. The CDR3 is 15 residues long. Germline V lookup: CDR1 GTSNPN, CDR2 SVGIG (reference sequence). This chain's CDR3 is CAWSAGTANTGELFF. For the CDR3, the DNA is TGTGCCTGGAGTGCCGGGACCGCGAACACCGGGGAGCTGTTTTTT.